The 6 T cell receptor beta chains below all came from one sample that was sequenced in a study of blood T cell repertoires in COVID-19. The data were produced by immunoSEQ multiplex PCR, yet TCRdb's version contains in-frame clones alone and is incomplete. This repertoire shows some 310,000 clones, around nine tenths found once; its top ten account for almost 9.5%. The sample was PBMCs or T cells enriched from blood (not recorded which). The receptors shown here come from a woman aged 30 to 39 who had recovered from COVID-19.

This rearrangement joins TRBV9 to TRBJ2-5; TRBD2 matches 7 bases. The germline V gene has CDR1 SGDLS and CDR2 YYNGEE. CDR3 length: 15 residues. The ends lost 3 bases at V and 4 bases at J; junction bases unmatched: 9. The chain's CDR3 is CASSAVGGPGETQYF. CDR3 DNA sequence: TGTGCCAGCAGCGCGGTGGGAGGGCCGGGAGAGACCCAGTACTTC.

V is TRBV5-1 and J is TRBJ2-1, with D hard to call. This CDR3 spans 18 amino acids. Trimming stripped 0 bases from V and 5 bases from J, with 21 bases between. Per germline, CDR1 SGHRS and CDR2 YFSETQ. CDR3 DNA sequence: TGCGCCAGCAGCTTGGCCCTGATGGCGGATTTTCAAAACAATGAGCAGTTCTTC. It codes for CASSLALMADFQNNEQFF.

V usage is TRBV2 and J usage is TRBJ1-6; a weak D match, TRBD1 (5 bases). The V gene's germline CDR1 is SNHLY and CDR2 FYNNEI. The CDR3 loop spans 16 amino acids. Between the trimmed V and J ends, which lost 1 base and 0 bases, there was a span of 7 bases. CDR3 coding DNA: TGTGCCAGCAGTGAAGGACAGAGCTCCTATAATTCACCCCTCCACTTT. This codes for CASSEGQSSYNSPLHF.

This clone was detected a few times. This chain connects TRBV5-1 to TRBJ2-7; a possible D gene is TRBD1 (5 bases). The CDR3 extends over 14 amino acids. Between the trimmed V and J ends, which lost 0 bases and 6 bases, there was a span of 13 bases. Germline lookup yields CDR1 SGHRS and CDR2 YFSETQ. CDR3 sequence: CASSLGQSEREQYF. In DNA form, the CDR3 reads TGCGCCAGCAGCTTGGGACAGTCAGAGCGCGAGCAGTACTTC.

The CDR3: CASSQQGGGLGYTF. For the CDR3, the DNA is TGTGCCAGCAGCCAACAGGGAGGTGGGCTAGGCTACACCTTC. The chain carries TRBV3-1 (or the pseudogene TRBV3-2) and TRBJ1-2, with D maybe TRBD1 (5 bases). In germline, CDR1 is LGHDT, CDR2 YNNKEL (reference sequence). The CDR3 covers 14 residues. Trimming pared 2 bases from V and 8 bases from J, leaving 15 bases between.

The chain couples TRBV5-8 to TRBJ2-1; 9 bases align to TRBD2. The V gene's germline CDR1 is SGHTS and CDR2 YDEGEE. This CDR3 has 15 amino acids. V gave up 1 base and J gave up 9 bases; unmatched junction bases: 8. CDR3 DNA sequence: TGTGCCAGCAGCTTGCGGCTAGCGGGAAGGATTGAGCAGTTCTTC. Amino acid sequence: CASSLRLAGRIEQFF.